Listed below are T cell receptor beta chains from one sample, sequenced in a study of T cells in Graves' hyperthyroidism and ophthalmopathy. From the multiplex PCR reads, TCRdb called clonotypes with MiXCR, one entry per CDR3 protein. Of around 350,000 distinct CDR3 sequences detected, about 13% appear once; the ten largest clones hold 9.2%. The sample taken for sequencing was blood. These receptors all stem from a woman under 30 with Graves' hyperthyroidism. The CDR3 runs from the conserved cysteine through the conserved F or W.

len	j_gene	v_gene	CDR3aa
14	TRBJ2-5	TRBV5-1	CASSPGTDLGTQYF
16	TRBJ2-1	TRBV7-2	CASSHARGSSYNEQFF
16	TRBJ2-7	TRBV6-1	CASSDAGRPNSYEQYF
14	TRBJ2-5	TRBV5-1	CASSLGQGQETQYF
14	TRBJ1-1	TRBV7-2	CASSSFQKGTEAFF
14	TRBJ2-7	TRBV28	CASSTRTGEDEQYF
13	TRBJ1-2	TRBV13	CASSYGTVYGYTF
14	TRBJ1-2	TRBV2	CASSVGQGDYGYTF
18	TRBJ2-2	TRBV11-3	CASSLRSGSAPNTGELFF
16	TRBJ2-1	TRBV6-9	CASSSLNSQGAHEQFF
18	TRBJ2-2	TRBV12-3/TRBV12-4	CASSFVQREGRNTGELFF
14	TRBJ1-2	TRBV19	CASRFPDRARGYTF
11	TRBJ2-7	TRBV27	CASRDKYEQYF
15	TRBJ1-3	TRBV2	CASSVSASSGNTIYF
16	TRBJ2-5	TRBV28	CASSPSVGTGEETQYF
14	TRBJ1-5	TRBV27	CASRTGGDNQPQHF
16	TRBJ1-3	TRBV10-3	CAISDSTGSSGNTIYF
14	TRBJ2-7	TRBV27	CASRVGQGGDEQYF